This section outlines one T cell receptor (beta chain) sequence together with its context. The antigen is not known. This sample stems from a study of blood T cells in healthy people across ages. Notes on the study in general: Age advanced and TCR beta diversity per million T cells fell, roughly linearly.

The germline V gene has CDR1 MGHRA and CDR2 YSYEKL. The CDR3 extends over 15 amino acids. Between the trimmed V and J ends, which lost 2 bases and 5 bases, there was a span of 16 bases. Primers used in a second PCR of about 7 to 12 cycles were a sample-barcoded 5' primer and a J-beta primer mix. Per-sample output comprised a minimum of 2.5 million paired-end reads containing CDR3. TCRdb used MiXCR to reprocess the 5' RACE reads, holding one entry per CDR3 protein. The repertoire has hundreds of thousands of distinct CDR3 sequences, 35% to 40% of them found once; the top ten carry around 13%. The receptor was derived from a man between 18 and 35 years old in good health. The V gene is TRBV4-1, the J gene TRBJ2-7; possibly TRBD2 for D (6 bases). Sequencing used blood. For the CDR3, the DNA is TGCGCCAGCAGCCAATATACGGGGGAGGCAAACGAGCAGTACTTC. Protein: CASSQYTGEANEQYF.